The clone carrying this T cell receptor beta chain was seen a few times. This sample stems from a study of shared clonotypes between healthy human individuals. The protocol was immunoSEQ multiplex PCR, while the TCRdb copy is restricted to in-frame clones and leaves out a portion. The table includes over a million clones, 75% to 80% detected once. The CDR3 extends over 15 amino acids. CDR1 SGHTA and CDR2 FQGNSA come from the germline V gene. The specimen was memory CD4+ T cells from PBMCs. Subset indicated: CD45RA-negative fraction. The chain carries TRBV7-2 and TRBJ2-5, with D perhaps TRBD2 (6 bases). The DNA end lines up better with TRBJ2-7; the J call may be wrong. The receptor's source is a young man in good health. Some clones in this sample may be carry-over from other donors' samples. The CDR3 coding sequence is TGTGCCAGCAGCGGCCAACCGGGACTCTCCTACGAGCAGTACTTC. As protein: CASSGQPGLSYEQYF.